This T cell receptor beta chain was obtained from a study of shared clonotypes between healthy human individuals. The study, taken as a whole, reports: Naive CD4 clonotypes were shared across a handful of donors at 5% to 6%. Represented diversity, genetic and exposure-history alike, was limited by few donors. Blood alone was sampled, and tissue repertoires likely differ.

The CDR3 length is 17 residues. V lost 4 bases and J 6 bases, leaving 22 bases between the germline ends. The V gene's germline CDR1 is SGHAT and CDR2 FQNNGV. Turning to this clone: The antigen is undetermined.

Using immunoSEQ multiplex PCR, the repertoire was profiled, and TCRdb retains in-frame clones only, with some absent. The repertoire holds around 1.9 million clones, with just over 90% as singletons. Naive CD8 cells lacked CD45RO, underwent positive selection for CCR7 and left out terminally differentiated effector memory CD45RA+ cells. Sequenced sample: naive CD8+ T cells from PBMCs. The source of this sequence is a man between 18 and 35 years old in good health. Some clones in this sample may be carry-over from other donors' samples. The chain has TRBV11-2 and TRBJ2-1; D is tentatively TRBD1 or TRBD2 (6 bases each). The CDR3, as DNA: TGTGCCAGCAGCTCCCAACGGGACTCTCGAGGGGGCAATGAGCAGTTCTTC. Residues: CASSSQRDSRGGNEQFF.